This T cell receptor (beta chain) was sequenced for a study of CD8 T cells in Susac syndrome. Study-wide background: Susac syndrome patients were untreated, on corticosteroids with some adding intravenous immunoglobulin, or on intravenous immunoglobulin only.

The patients with Susac syndrome were individuals who fulfilled the recently defined diagnostic criteria for disease that was either definite or probable. Negative isolation was used for CD8+ and CD4+ T cells and FACS enrichment for TEMRA cells. Trimming pared 0 bases from V and 0 bases from J, leaving 10 bases between. The CDR3 has 16 residues. Germline CDR1 and CDR2: SGDLS and YYNGEE. When the RNA was reverse transcribed, random hexamers were used with an input of roughly 0.5 to 1 ug. Across 54 Vbeta and 13 Jbeta, TCR beta CDR3 was amplified with immunoSEQ multiplex PCR. TCRdb re-called the immunoSEQ multiplex PCR reads through MiXCR, storing one row per CDR3 protein. The repertoire holds approximately 190,000 distinct CDR3 sequences, with roughly 90% as singletons.

This receptor was identified in a human donor with Susac syndrome. The specimen was CD4+ T cells from PBMCs. The V gene is TRBV9, the J gene TRBJ2-1; D might be TRBD1 or TRBD2, each matching 6 bases. The CDR3 DNA is TGTGCCAGCAGCGTAGCGGGGGCTAGCTCCTACAATGAGCAGTTCTTC. Translated, it gives CASSVAGASSYNEQFF.